The rows below give T cell receptor beta chains drawn from one sample of a study of shared clonotypes between healthy human individuals. Clones were sequenced by immunoSEQ multiplex PCR, and TCRdb holds only the in-frame ones, with some missing. The data contain some 980,000 clones, approximately 80% of them singletons. The sample was memory CD4+ T cells sorted from blood. All receptors come from a man between 18 and 35 years old in good health. Both conserved end residues are part of each CDR3. The D gene is left open where the match is weak. The size field is filled for only some rows; it gives once, few, many or a size class.

>TRBV19|14|TRBJ1-6|TRBD1|few
TGTGCCAGTGCCCGGGACAGAAATAATTCACCCCTCCACTTT
CASARDRNNSPLHF
>TRBV28|13|TRBJ2-7|NA|NA
TGTGCCAGCAGCGGCGGACAGCTCTACGAGCAGTACTTC
CASSGGQLYEQYF
>TRBV19|14|TRBJ1-2|NA|NA
TGTGCCAGTAGTATTCAGGAGGGACGTTATGGCTACACCTTC
CASSIQEGRYGYTF
>TRBV6-1|14|TRBJ1-5|NA|NA
TGTGCCAGCAGTACAGAGGGACTGTATCAGCCCCAGCATTTT
CASSTEGLYQPQHF
>TRBV6-6|15|TRBJ1-6|TRBD1|NA
TGTGCCAGCAGTCGAGGGACAGTCTTGGGGTCACCCCTCCACTTT
CASSRGTVLGSPLHF
>TRBV11-1|16|TRBJ2-1|TRBD2|NA
TGTGCCAGCAGCTTAGAAGTAGCGGGGGGGAGAGGTGAGCAGTTCTTC
CASSLEVAGGRGEQFF
>TRBV7-9|11|TRBJ2-7|NA|NA
TGTGCCAGCAGCCGAAACTACGAGCAGTACTTC
CASSRNYEQYF
>TRBV18|14|TRBJ2-7|NA|NA
TGTGCCAGCTCACCGACAGAACGGACCCACGAGCAGTACTTC
CASSPTERTHEQYF
>TRBV7-2|16|TRBJ1-1|NA|NA
TGTGCCAGCAGCTTAGGAGGGGTGCTCAGTAACACTGAAGCTTTCTTT
CASSLGGVLSNTEAFF
>TRBV6-5|12|TRBJ2-7|NA|NA
TGTGCCAGCAGCCCGACCGCCTACGAGCAGTACTTC
CASSPTAYEQYF
>TRBV6-1|14|TRBJ2-1|TRBD2|NA
TGTGCCAGCAGTGTCGGCGGGGGGGCCGGTGAGCAGTTCTTC
CASSVGGGAGEQFF
>TRBV6-5|15|TRBJ2-7|TRBD1|NA
TGTGCCAGCAGCGGACGGGGACAGGGGGTCTACGAGCAGTACTTC
CASSGRGQGVYEQYF
>TRBV5-4|16|TRBJ2-3|NA|many
TGTGCCAGCAGCATCCTCCTAGCGCGAAGCACAGATACGCAGTATTTT
CASSILLARSTDTQYF
>TRBV6-5|15|TRBJ2-6|NA|NA
TGTGCCAGCAGTGCCAGGGGATCTGGGGCCAACGTCCTGACTTTC
CASSARGSGANVLTF
>TRBV30|14|TRBJ1-2|TRBD1|NA
TGTGCCTGGAGTGCTACCCGACAGGGCGATGGCTACACCTTC
CAWSATRQGDGYTF
>TRBV4-1|19|TRBJ2-4|NA|NA
TGCGCCAGCAGCCAAACACCGATTGGGGGGGGCGTAGCCAAAAACATTCAGTACTTC
CASSQTPIGGGVAKNIQYF
>TRBV6-4|13|TRBJ1-1|NA|once
TGTGCCAGCAGTGAAGCAGCGAACACTGAAGCTTTCTTT
CASSEAANTEAFF
>TRBV4-3|13|TRBJ2-2|NA|NA
TGCGCCAGCAGCCAAACTCAAACCGGGGAGCTGTTTTTT
CASSQTQTGELFF
>TRBV15|16|TRBJ2-2|TRBD1|NA
TGTGCCACCAGCAGGGGGACAGGGCTTTCAACCGGGGAGCTGTTTTTT
CATSRGTGLSTGELFF
>TRBV30|13|TRBJ2-5|NA|once
TGTGCCTGGGGACGAATTGTGGCCGGGGACCAGTACTTC
CAWGRIVAGDQYF
>TRBV6-1|15|TRBJ2-7|TRBD1|NA
TGTGCCAGCAGTGAAGGGGCAGGGGGCTATTACGAGCAGTACTTC
CASSEGAGGYYEQYF
>TRBV5-1|19|TRBJ2-1|TRBD2|NA
TGCGCCAGCAGCTCGGCCCGACTAGCGGGGGTCAGCTCCTACAATGAGCAGTTCTTC
CASSSARLAGVSSYNEQFF
>TRBV7-9|16|TRBJ1-5|NA|NA
TGTGCCAGCAGCCCCTCCGGGGGGTTAGACAATCAGCCCCAGCATTTT
CASSPSGGLDNQPQHF
>TRBV9|13|TRBJ1-2|NA|NA
TGTGCCAGCAGCGTAGGACCCGGACAGATCTACACCTTC
CASSVGPGQIYTF
>TRBV10-1|14|TRBJ2-7|NA|NA
TGCGCCAGCAGTGGAGGGACGGAACCGGGGGAGCAGTACTTC
CASSGGTEPGEQYF
>TRBV7-2|14|TRBJ2-7|NA|NA
TGTGCCAGCAGCCTAGGGACTTACCTGGGCGAGCAGTACTTC
CASSLGTYLGEQYF
>TRBV5-3|16|TRBJ1-5|TRBD1|once
TGTGCCAGAAGCTTGCCGGGACAGGATAGCAATCAGCCCCAGCATTTT
CARSLPGQDSNQPQHF
>TRBV19|13|TRBJ2-5|NA|NA
TGTGCCAGTAGTCCCGGGCAGCAAGAGACCCAGTACTTC
CASSPGQQETQYF
>TRBV7-6|13|TRBJ2-5|NA|NA
TGTGCCAGCAGCTCTCATGATGGGGGGAGCCAGTACTTC
CASSSHDGGSQYF
>TRBV5-4|17|TRBJ2-6|NA|NA
TGTGCCAGCAGTAAGGGCTTATCGTCGGGCGGGGCCAACGTCCTGACTTTC
CASSKGLSSGGANVLTF
>TRBV6-5|11|TRBJ1-1|TRBD1|NA
TGTGCCAGTGGGAGACAGGGTGAAGCTTTCTTT
CASGRQGEAFF
>TRBV28|13|TRBJ2-2|NA|once
TGTGCCAGCGCCCCTACGAACACCGGGGAGCTGTTTTTT
CASAPTNTGELFF
>TRBV10-2|15|TRBJ1-4|NA|once
TGCGCCAGCAGTGAGTCATCCGGGCCCCATGAAAAACTGTTTTTT
CASSESSGPHEKLFF
>TRBV7-2|16|TRBJ2-7|TRBD2|NA
TGTGCCAGCAGCTTTAAAGGGACTAGCGGACCCTACGAGCAGTACTTC
CASSFKGTSGPYEQYF
>TRBV7-6|15|TRBJ2-1|TRBD2|NA
TGTGCCAGCAGCTCGACTAGCGGCCGCCTTAATGAGCAGTTCTTC
CASSSTSGRLNEQFF
>TRBV19|16|TRBJ2-1|NA|NA
TGTGCCAGTAGTATTGGTCTCTCCAGCTCCTACAATGAGCAGTTCTTC
CASSIGLSSSYNEQFF
>TRBV7-2|17|TRBJ1-6|NA|NA
TGTGCCAGCAGCTTAGCCAGGCCGAGCTCCTATAATTCACCCCTCCACTTT
CASSLARPSSYNSPLHF
>TRBV5-1|15|TRBJ2-1|TRBD2|NA
TGCGCCAGCAGCTACAAAGCGGGAGCGGGGAATGAGCAGTTCTTC
CASSYKAGAGNEQFF
>TRBV30|20|TRBJ2-2|TRBD2|NA
TGTGCCTGGAGTGGTGGACGGAGACTAGCGGGAGGGCCTAGCACCGGGGAGCTGTTTTTT
CAWSGGRRLAGGPSTGELFF